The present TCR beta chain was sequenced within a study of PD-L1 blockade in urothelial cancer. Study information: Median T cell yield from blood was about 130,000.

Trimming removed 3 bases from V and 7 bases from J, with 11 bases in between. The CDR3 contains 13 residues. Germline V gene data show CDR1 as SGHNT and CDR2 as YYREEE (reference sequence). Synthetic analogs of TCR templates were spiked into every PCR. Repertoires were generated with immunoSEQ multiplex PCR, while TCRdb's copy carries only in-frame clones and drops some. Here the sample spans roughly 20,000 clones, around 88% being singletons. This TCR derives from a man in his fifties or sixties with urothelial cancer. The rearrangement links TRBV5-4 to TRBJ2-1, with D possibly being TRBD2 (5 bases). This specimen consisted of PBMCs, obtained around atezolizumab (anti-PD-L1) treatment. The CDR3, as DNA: TGTGCCAGCAGCTCGCTACTAGAGAATGAGCAGTTCTTC. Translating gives CASSSLLENEQFF.